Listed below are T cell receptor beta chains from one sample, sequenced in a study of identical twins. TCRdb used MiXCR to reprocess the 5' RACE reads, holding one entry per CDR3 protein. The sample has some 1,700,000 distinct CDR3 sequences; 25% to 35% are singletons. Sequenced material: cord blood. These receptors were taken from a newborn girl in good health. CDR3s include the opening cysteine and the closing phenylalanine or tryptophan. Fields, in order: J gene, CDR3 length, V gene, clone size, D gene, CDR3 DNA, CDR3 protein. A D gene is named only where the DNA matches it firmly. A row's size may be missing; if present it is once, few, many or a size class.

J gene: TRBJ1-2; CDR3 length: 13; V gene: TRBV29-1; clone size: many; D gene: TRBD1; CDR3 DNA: TGCAGCGTTGTGGACAGGGGGAACTATGGCTACACCTTC; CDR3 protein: CSVVDRGNYGYTF
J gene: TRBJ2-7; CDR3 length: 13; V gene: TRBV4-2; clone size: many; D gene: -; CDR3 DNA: TGTGCCAGCAGCCAAGTCGGGGACCACGAGCAGTACTTC; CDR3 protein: CASSQVGDHEQYF
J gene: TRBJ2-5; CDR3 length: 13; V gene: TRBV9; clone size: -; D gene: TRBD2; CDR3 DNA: TGTGCCAACAGCGTAGCGGGGCAAGAGACCCAGTACTTC; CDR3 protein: CANSVAGQETQYF
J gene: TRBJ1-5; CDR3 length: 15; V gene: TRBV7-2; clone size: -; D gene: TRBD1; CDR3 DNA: TGTGCCAGCAGCTGGGGACAGTTTAGCAATCAGCCCCAGCATTTT; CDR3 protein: CASSWGQFSNQPQHF
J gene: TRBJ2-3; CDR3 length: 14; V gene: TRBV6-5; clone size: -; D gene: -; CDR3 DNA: TGTGCCAGCAGTTGGCGTCCTTTCGGAGATACGCAGTATTTT; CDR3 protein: CASSWRPFGDTQYF
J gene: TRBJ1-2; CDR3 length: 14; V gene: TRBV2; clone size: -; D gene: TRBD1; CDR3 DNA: TGTGCCAGCAGTGTTCGGACAGGGGGCCCTGGCTACACCTTC; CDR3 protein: CASSVRTGGPGYTF
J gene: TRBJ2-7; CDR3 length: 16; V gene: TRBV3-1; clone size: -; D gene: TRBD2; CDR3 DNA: TGTGCCAGCAGCCAACTCAATGGACTAGCGGGAGGGGAGCAGTACTTC; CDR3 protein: CASSQLNGLAGGEQYF
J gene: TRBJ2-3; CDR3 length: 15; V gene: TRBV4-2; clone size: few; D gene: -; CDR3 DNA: TGTGCCAGCAGCCAAGATCACCTAGAATACAATACGCAGTATTTT; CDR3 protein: CASSQDHLEYNTQYF
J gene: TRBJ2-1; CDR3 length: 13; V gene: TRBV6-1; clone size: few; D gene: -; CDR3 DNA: TGTGCCAGCAGGTTGGGGGATTACAATGAGCAGTTCTTC; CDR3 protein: CASRLGDYNEQFF
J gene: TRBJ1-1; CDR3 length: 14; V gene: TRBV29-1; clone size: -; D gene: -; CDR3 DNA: TGCAGCGTTTCGGTACAGGTTTTGAATACTGAAGCTTTCTTT; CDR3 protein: CSVSVQVLNTEAFF
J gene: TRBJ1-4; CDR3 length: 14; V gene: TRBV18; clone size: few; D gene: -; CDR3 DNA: TGTGCCAGCTCACTTTATCGGGCGGGCGAAAAACTGTTTTTT; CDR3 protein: CASSLYRAGEKLFF
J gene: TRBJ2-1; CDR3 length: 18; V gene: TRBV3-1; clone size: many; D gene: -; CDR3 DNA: TGTGCCAGCAGCCAAGATTCTATGGACAGCAGCTCCTACAATGAGCAGTTCTTC; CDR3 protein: CASSQDSMDSSSYNEQFF
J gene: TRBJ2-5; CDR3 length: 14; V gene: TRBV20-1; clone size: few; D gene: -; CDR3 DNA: TGCAGTGCTAGGGTCAGCTTGGATCGGGAGACCCAGTACTTC; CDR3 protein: CSARVSLDRETQYF
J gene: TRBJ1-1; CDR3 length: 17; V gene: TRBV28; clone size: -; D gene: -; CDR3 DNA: TGTGCCAGCAGTTTATGGGACCTAATAACGGGGAACACTGAAGCTTTCTTT; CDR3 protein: CASSLWDLITGNTEAFF
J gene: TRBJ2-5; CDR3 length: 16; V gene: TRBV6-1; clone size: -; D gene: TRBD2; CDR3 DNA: TGTGCCAGCAGTGTTCGGACTAGCGGGACATCGGAGACCCAGTACTTC; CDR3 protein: CASSVRTSGTSETQYF
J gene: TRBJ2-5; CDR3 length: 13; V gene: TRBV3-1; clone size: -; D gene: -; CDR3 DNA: TGTGCCAGCAGCCCCGACGGGTATGGGACCCAGTACTTC; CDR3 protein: CASSPDGYGTQYF
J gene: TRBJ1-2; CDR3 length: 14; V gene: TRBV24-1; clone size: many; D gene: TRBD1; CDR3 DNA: TGTGCCACCAGTGATTCGGACAGGGGCTATGGCTACACCTTC; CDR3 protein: CATSDSDRGYGYTF
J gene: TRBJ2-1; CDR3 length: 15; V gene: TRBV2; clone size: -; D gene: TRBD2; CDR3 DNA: TGTGCCAGCAGGGTCAAGTCTAGCGGATACAATGAGCAGTTCTTC; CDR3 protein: CASRVKSSGYNEQFF
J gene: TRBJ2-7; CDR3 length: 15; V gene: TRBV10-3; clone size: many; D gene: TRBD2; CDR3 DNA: TGTGCCATCAGTGAGAGGGTAGCGGGATCCTACGAGCAGTACTTC; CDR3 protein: CAISERVAGSYEQYF
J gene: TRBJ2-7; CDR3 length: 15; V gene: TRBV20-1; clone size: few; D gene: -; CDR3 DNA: TGCAGTGCTAGAGTTCTAGTGCCTACCTCCTACGAGCAGTACTTC; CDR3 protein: CSARVLVPTSYEQYF
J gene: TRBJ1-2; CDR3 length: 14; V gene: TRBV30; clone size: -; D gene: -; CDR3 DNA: TGTGCCTGGAGTCCCCCCAGGGAGGGCTATGGCTACACCTTC; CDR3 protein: CAWSPPREGYGYTF
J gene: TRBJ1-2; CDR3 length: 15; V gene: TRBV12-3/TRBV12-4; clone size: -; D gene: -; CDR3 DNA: TGTGCCAGCAGTTCGGGGCCGCTTCCCCCTTATGGCTACACCTTC; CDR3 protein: CASSSGPLPPYGYTF
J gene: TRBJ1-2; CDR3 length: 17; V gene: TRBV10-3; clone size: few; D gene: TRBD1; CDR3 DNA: TGTGCCACACAGGGACTTTTTCCGGGACAGGGTATCTATGGCTACACCTTC; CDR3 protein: CATQGLFPGQGIYGYTF
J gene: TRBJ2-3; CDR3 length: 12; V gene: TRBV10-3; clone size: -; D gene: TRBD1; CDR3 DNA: TGTGCTGTGACAGGGTCGGAAGATACGCAGTATTTT; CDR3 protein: CAVTGSEDTQYF
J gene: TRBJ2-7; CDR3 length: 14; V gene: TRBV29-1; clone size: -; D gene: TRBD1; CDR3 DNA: TGCAGCGTGGCGGGACAGGGAGGGTACAATGAGCAGTACTTC; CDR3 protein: CSVAGQGGYNEQYF
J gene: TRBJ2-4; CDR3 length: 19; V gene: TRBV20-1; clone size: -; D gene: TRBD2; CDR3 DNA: TGCAGTGCCAGACCGGGACTAGCGGGAAAGGGGGTAGCCAAAAACATTCAGTACTTC; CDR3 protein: CSARPGLAGKGVAKNIQYF
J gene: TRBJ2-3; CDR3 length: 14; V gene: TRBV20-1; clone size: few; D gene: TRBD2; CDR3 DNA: TGCAGTGCTCAGCCGGGACTAGCGGGAGATACGCAGTATTTT; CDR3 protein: CSAQPGLAGDTQYF
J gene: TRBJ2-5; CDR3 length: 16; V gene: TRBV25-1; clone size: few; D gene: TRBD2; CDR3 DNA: TGTGCCAGCAGTGAGTGGGAGCGGGGGGGCCGAGAGACCCAGTACTTC; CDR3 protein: CASSEWERGGRETQYF
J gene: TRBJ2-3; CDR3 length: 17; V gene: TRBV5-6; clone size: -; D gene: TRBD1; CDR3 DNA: TGTGCCAGCAGCTATCTCCGGGACAGAGCCCCCTCAGATACGCAGTATTTT; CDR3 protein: CASSYLRDRAPSDTQYF
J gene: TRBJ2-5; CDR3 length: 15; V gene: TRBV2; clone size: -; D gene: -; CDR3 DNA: TGTGCCAGCAGTGCTGAGGGGACGTACCAAGAGACCCAGTACTTC; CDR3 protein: CASSAEGTYQETQYF
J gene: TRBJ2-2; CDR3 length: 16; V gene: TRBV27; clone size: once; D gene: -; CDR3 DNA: TGTGCCAGCAGTCCCATAGTGGGGGGCAGCACCGGGGAGCTGTTTTTT; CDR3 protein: CASSPIVGGSTGELFF
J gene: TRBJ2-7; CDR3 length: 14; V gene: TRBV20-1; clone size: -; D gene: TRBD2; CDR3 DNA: TGCAGTGCCCTCCGGGGGGGGCTTTACAATGAGCAGTACTTC; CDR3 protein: CSALRGGLYNEQYF
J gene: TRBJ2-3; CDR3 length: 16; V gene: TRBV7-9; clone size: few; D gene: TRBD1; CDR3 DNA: TGTGCCAGCAGCTTAGCCTACAGGGGACCACGAGATACGCAGTATTTT; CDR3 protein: CASSLAYRGPRDTQYF
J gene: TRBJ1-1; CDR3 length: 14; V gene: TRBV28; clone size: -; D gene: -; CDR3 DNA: TGTGCCAGCAGTTTCGGGTCCAGGTCGACTGAAGCTTTCTTT; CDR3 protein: CASSFGSRSTEAFF
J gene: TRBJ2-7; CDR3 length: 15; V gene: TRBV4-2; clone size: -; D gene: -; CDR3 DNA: TGTGCCAGCAGCCAAGATGCGGGCCCCGCCGGCGAGCAGTACTTC; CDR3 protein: CASSQDAGPAGEQYF
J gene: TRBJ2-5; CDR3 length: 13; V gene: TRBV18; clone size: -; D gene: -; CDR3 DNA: TGTGCCAGCTCACCAGGGGTAAAAGAGACCCAGTACTTC; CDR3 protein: CASSPGVKETQYF
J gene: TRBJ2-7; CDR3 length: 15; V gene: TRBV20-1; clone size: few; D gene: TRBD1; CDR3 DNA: TGCAGTGCTTCCCCTTCCGGGACAGCTCGCTACGAGCAGTACTTC; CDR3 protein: CSASPSGTARYEQYF
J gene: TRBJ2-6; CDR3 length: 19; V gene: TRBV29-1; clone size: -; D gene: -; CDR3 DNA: TGCAGCGTCCACAAATCCTACCGGGAACGGCGATCTGGGGCCAACGTCCTGACTTTC; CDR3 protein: CSVHKSYRERRSGANVLTF
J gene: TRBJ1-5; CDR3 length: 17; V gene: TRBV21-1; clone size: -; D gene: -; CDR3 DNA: TGTGCCAGCAGCAAGGGGACAGCCCCGAATAGCAATCAGCCCCAGCATTTT; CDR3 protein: CASSKGTAPNSNQPQHF
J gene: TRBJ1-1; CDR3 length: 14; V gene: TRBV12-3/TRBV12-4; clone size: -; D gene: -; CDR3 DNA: TGTGCCAGCAGTCCCGGAGTGCGGAGTACTGAAGCTTTCTTT; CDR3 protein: CASSPGVRSTEAFF
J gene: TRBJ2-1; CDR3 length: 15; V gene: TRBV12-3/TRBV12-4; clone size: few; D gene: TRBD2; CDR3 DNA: TGTGCCAGCAGCCCCCGTGGGGGGGATTACAATGAGCAGTTCTTC; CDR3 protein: CASSPRGGDYNEQFF
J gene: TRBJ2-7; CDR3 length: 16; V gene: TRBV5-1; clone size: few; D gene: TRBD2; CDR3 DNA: TGCGCCAGCAACGCCGACGCCGGGACTAGCTCCTACGAGCAGTACTTC; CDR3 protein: CASNADAGTSSYEQYF
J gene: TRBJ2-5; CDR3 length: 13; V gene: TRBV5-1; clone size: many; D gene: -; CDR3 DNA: TGCGCCAGCAGCTTGCGGGGTATGGAGACCCAGTACTTC; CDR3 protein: CASSLRGMETQYF
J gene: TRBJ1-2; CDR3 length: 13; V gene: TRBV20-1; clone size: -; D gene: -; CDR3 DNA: TGCAGTGCTAGGGATTTCGGAAACTATGGCTACACCTTC; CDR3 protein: CSARDFGNYGYTF
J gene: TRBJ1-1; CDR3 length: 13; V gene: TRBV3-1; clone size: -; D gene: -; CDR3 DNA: TGTGCCAGCAGCCAAGAGGTACCCACTGAAGCTTTCTTT; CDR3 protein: CASSQEVPTEAFF
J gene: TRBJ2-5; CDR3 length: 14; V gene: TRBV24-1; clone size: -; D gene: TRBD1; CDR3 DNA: TGTGCCACCAGTGATTCCGGGACAGCAGAGACCCAGTACTTC; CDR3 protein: CATSDSGTAETQYF
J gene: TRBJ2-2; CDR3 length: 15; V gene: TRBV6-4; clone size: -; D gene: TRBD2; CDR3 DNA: TGTGCCAGCAGCCCGACTAGCGGGAAAACCGGGGAGCTGTTTTTT; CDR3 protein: CASSPTSGKTGELFF
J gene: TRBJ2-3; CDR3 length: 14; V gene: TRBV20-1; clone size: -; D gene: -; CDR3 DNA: TGCAGTGCTATTAAGGGGGGCACCACAGATACGCAGTATTTT; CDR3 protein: CSAIKGGTTDTQYF
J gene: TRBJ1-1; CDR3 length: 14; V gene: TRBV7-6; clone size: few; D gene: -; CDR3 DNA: TGTGCCAGCAGCTCGGGAGCCGGAAACACTGAAGCTTTCTTT; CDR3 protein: CASSSGAGNTEAFF
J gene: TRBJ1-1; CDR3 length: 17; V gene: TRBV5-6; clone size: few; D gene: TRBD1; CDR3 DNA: TGTGCCAGCACCATCAGCCTCCGGGACAGGGGGAACACTGAAGCTTTCTTT; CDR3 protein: CASTISLRDRGNTEAFF
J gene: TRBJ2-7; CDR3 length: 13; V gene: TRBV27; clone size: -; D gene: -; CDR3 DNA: TGTGCCAGCAGTTTAATAGGAGTGAACGAGCAGTACTTC; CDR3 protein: CASSLIGVNEQYF
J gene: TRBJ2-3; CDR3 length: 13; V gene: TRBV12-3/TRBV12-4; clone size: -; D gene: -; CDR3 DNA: TGTGCCAGCACTTCCCAACTCGGTGACGCGCAGTATTTT; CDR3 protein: CASTSQLGDAQYF
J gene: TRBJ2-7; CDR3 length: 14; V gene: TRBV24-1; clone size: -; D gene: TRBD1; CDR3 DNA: TGTGCCACCAGTGAACGAGGACAGGCCTACGAGCAGTACTTC; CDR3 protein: CATSERGQAYEQYF
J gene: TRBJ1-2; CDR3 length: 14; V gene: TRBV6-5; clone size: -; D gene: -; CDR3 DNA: TGTGCCAGCAGTTACTCGATGGAGAACTATGGCTACACCTTC; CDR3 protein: CASSYSMENYGYTF
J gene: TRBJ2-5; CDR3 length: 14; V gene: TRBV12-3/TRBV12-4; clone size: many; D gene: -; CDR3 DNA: TGTGCCAGCAGCTTGGGAACAATTCAAGAGACCCAGTACTTC; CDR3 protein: CASSLGTIQETQYF
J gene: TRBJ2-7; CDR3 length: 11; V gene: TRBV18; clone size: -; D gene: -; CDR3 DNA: TGTGCCAGCCCACCAATCGGCGAGCAGTACTTC; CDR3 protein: CASPPIGEQYF
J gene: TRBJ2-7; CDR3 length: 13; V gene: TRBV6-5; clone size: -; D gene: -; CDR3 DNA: TGTGCCAGCAGTTCACGGAAAATTGGGGTGCAGTACTTC; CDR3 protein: CASSSRKIGVQYF